This TCR beta chain was recorded in a study of T-cell reconstitution after alpha-beta-depleted transplantation in children. Unique molecular identifiers tagged the TCRbeta library. Via MiXCR, TCRdb re-called the PCR reads, giving one row per CDR3 protein. Of a few hundred thousand distinct CDR3 sequences in the sample, around 10% are singletons; the top ten hold about 2.3%. Germline CDR1 is DFQATT and CDR2 is SNEGSKA (reference sequence). This CDR3 is built from 13 residues. V was cut by 6 bases and J by 2 bases, with 11 bases left in between. The sequences come from PBMCs from the stem cell graft donor, collected from the stem cell graft. The rearrangement joins TRBV20-1 to TRBJ2-1; tentative D call: TRBD1 (6 bases). This sequence originates from a human donor who donated a stem cell graft to a child with acute lymphoblastic leukemia. The CDR3 nucleotides are TGCAGTGCGACACAGGGCGCCTACAATGAGCAGTTCTTC. Encoded protein: CSATQGAYNEQFF.